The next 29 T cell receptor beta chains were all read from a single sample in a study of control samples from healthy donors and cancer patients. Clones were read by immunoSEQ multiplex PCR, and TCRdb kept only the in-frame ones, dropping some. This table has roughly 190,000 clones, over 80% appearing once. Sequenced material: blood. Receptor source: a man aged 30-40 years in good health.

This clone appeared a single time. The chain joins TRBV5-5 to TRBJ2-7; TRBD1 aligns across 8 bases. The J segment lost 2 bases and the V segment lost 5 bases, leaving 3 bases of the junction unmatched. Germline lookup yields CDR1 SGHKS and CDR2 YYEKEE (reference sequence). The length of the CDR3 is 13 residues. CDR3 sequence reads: CASSQQGAYEQYF. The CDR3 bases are TGTGCCAGCAGTCAACAGGGGGCCTACGAGCAGTACTTC. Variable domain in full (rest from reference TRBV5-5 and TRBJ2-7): DAGVTQSPTHLIKTRGQQVTLRCSPISGHKSVSWYQQVLGQGPQFIFQYYEKEERGRGNFPDRFSARQFPNYSSELNVNALLLGDSALYLCASSQQGAYEQYFGPGTRLTVT.

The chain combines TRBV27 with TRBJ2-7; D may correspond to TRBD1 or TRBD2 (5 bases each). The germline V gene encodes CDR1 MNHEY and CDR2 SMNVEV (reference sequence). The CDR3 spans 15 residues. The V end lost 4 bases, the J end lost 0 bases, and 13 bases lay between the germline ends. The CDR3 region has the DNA TGTGCCAGCAGTTCGAGGGGCCCGAGCTCCTACGAGCAGTACTTC. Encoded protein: CASSSRGPSSYEQYF.

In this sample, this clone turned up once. The CDR3: CASSVDGRNEKLFF. The CDR3 bases are TGTGCCAGCAGCGTAGACGGACGGAATGAAAAACTGTTTTTT. This sequence joins TRBV9 and TRBJ1-4, with no clear D. Trimming took off 0 bases at V and 5 bases at J, with 8 bases between the two ends. This CDR3 has 14 residues. The germline gives CDR1 SGDLS, CDR2 YYNGEE.

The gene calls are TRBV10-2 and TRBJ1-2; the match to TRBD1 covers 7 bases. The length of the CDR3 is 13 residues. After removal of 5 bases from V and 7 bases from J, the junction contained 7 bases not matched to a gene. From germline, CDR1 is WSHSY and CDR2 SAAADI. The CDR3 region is CASSPTGRGGYTF. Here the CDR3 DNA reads TGCGCCAGCAGTCCGACAGGGAGAGGTGGCTACACCTTC.

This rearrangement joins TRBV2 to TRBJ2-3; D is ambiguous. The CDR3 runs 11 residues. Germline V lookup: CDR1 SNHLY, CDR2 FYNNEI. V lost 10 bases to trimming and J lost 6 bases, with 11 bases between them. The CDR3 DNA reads TGTGCCAACACGCTCGGGGATACGCAGTATTTT. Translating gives CANTLGDTQYF.

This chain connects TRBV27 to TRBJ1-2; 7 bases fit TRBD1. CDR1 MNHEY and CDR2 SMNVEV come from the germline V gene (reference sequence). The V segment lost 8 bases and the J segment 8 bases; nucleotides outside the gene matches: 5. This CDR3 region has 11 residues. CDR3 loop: CASRQGGGYTF. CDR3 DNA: TGTGCCAGCCGTCAGGGGGGAGGCTACACCTTC.

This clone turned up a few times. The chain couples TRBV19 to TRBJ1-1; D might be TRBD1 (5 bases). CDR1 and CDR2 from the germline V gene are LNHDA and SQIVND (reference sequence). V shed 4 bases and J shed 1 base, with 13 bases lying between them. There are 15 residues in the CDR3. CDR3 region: CASSTNPRGNTEAFF. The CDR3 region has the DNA TGTGCCAGTAGTACCAACCCAAGGGGGAACACTGAAGCTTTCTTT.

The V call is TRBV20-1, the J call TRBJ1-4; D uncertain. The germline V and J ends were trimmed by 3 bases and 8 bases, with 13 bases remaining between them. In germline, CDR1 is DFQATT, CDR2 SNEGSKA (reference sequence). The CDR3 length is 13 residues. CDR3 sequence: CSASASSGEKLFF. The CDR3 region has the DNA TGCAGTGCTAGTGCTTCATCTGGGGAAAAACTGTTTTTT.

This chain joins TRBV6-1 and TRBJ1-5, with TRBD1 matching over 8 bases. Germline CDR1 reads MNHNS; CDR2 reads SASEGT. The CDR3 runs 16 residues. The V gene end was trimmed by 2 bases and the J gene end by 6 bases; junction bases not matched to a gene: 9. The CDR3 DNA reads TGTGCCAGCAGTGAAAAGGTGGCAGGGGGCGGTCAGCCCCAGCATTTT. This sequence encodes CASSEKVAGGGQPQHF.

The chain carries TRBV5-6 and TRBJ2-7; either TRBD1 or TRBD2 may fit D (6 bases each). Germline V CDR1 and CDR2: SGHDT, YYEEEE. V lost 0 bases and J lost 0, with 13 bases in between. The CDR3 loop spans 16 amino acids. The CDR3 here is CASSLVPGANSYEQYF. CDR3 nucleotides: TGTGCCAGCAGCTTGGTCCCGGGGGCCAACTCCTACGAGCAGTACTTC.

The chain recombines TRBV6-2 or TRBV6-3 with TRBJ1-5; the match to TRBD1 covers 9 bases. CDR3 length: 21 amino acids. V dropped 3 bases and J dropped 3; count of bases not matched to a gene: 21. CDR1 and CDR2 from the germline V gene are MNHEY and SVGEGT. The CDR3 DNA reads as TGTGCCAGCAGTTATTCTAGGGGACAGGGCTACGGGGGCCGACCCAATCAGCCCCAGCATTTT. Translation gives CASSYSRGQGYGGRPNQPQHF.

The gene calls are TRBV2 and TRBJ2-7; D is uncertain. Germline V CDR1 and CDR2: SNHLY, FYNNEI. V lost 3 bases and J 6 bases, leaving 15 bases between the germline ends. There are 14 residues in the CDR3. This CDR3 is CASSDVPNLIEQYF. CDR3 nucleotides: TGTGCCAGCAGTGATGTGCCCAACCTCATCGAGCAGTACTTC.

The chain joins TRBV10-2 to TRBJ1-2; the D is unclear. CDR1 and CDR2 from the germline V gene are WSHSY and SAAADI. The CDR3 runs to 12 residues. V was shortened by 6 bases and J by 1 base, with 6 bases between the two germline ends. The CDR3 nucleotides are TGCGCCAGCAGGCCAGTTAACTATGGCTACACCTTC. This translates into CASRPVNYGYTF.

CDR3 nucleotide sequence: TGTGCCAGCAGCTACTCAGGGTCGTCAGGGGAAAAACTGTTTTTT. It yields the protein CASSYSGSSGEKLFF. The chain carries TRBV7-9 and TRBJ1-4; possible D gene TRBD1, 5 bases. Germline assignment: CDR1 SEHNR and CDR2 FQNEAQ (reference sequence). Trimming removed 4 bases at V and 8 bases at J, with 17 bases between. The CDR3 runs 15 residues.

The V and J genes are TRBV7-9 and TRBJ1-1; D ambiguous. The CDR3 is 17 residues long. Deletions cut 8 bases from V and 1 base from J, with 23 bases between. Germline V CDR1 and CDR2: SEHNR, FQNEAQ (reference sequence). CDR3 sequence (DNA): TGTGCCAGCCGACCTGGAGGGAACTCGCATAGGAACACTGAAGCTTTCTTT. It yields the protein CASRPGGNSHRNTEAFF. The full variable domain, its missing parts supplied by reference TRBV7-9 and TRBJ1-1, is DTGVSQNPRHKITKRGQNVTFRCDPISEHNRLYWYRQTLGQGPEFLTYFQNEAQLEKSRLLSDRFSAERPKGSFSTLEIQRTEQGDSAMYLCASRPGGNSHRNTEAFFGQGTRLTVV.

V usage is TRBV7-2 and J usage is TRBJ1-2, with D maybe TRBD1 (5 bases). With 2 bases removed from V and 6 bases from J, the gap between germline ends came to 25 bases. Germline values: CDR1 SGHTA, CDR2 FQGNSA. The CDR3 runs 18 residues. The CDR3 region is CASSLFTLSGQRPNGYTF. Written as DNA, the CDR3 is TGTGCCAGCAGCTTATTCACTCTCTCGGGGCAGAGGCCTAATGGCTACACCTTC.

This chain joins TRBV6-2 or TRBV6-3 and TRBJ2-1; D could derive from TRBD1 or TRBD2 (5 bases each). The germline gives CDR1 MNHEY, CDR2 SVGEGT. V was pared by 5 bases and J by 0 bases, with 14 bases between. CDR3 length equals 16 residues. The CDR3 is CASSRHGTVSYNEQFF. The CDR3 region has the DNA TGTGCCAGCAGTCGACACGGGACCGTCTCCTACAATGAGCAGTTCTTC.

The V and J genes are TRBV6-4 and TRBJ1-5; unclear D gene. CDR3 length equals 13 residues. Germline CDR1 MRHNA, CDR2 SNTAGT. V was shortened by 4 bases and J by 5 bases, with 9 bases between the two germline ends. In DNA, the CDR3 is TGTGCCAGCAGTGTGCAGTCGGATCAGCCCCAGCATTTT. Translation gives CASSVQSDQPQHF.

CDR3 coding DNA: TGTGCCTGGGCGGCAGGCGGCTATGGCTACACCTTC. Protein product: CAWAAGGYGYTF. The chain links TRBV30 to TRBJ1-2; D is unresolved. CDR3 length: 12 residues. Germline CDR1 GTSNPN, CDR2 SVGIG (reference sequence). V lost 5 bases and J lost 4, with 11 bases in between.

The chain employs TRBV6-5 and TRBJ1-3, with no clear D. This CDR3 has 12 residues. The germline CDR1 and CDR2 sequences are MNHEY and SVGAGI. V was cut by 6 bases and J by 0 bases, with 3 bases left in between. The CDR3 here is CASRLSGNTIYF. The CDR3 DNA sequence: TGTGCCAGCAGGCTCTCTGGAAACACCATATATTTT.

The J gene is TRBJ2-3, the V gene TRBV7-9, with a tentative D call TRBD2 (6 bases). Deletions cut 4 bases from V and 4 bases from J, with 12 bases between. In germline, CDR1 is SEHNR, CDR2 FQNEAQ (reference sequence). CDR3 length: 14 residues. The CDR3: CASSSTSVADTQYF. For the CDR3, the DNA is TGTGCCAGCAGCTCGACTAGTGTCGCAGATACGCAGTATTTT.

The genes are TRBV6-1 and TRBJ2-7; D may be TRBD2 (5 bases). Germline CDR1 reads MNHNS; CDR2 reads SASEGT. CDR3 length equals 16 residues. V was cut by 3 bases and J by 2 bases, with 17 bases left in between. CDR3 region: CASSDLSAGPPYEQYF. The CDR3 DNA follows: TGTGCCAGCAGTGACCTTAGTGCGGGCCCACCCTACGAGCAGTACTTC.

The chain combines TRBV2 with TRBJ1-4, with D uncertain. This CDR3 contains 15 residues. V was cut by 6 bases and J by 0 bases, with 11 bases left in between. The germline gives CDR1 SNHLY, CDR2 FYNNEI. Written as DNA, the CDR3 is TGTGCCAGCAGCCGAACCCGCACAACTAATGAAAAACTGTTTTTT. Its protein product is CASSRTRTTNEKLFF.

This chain's CDR3 is CASSPGLGTDTQYF. CDR3 in DNA: TGTGCCAGCAGTCCAGGGTTGGGCACAGATACGCAGTATTTT. The V gene is TRBV6-5, the J gene TRBJ2-3; D might be TRBD1 (5 bases). The CDR3 totals 14 residues. Germline CDR1 is MNHEY and CDR2 is SVGAGI. The germline V and J ends were trimmed by 5 bases and 1 base, with 10 bases remaining between them.

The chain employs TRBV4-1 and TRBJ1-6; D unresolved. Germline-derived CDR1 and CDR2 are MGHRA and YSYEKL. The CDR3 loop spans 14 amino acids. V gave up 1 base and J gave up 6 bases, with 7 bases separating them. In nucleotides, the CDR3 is TGCGCCAGCAGCCAAGTCCAGCCTAATTCACCCCTCCACTTT. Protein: CASSQVQPNSPLHF.

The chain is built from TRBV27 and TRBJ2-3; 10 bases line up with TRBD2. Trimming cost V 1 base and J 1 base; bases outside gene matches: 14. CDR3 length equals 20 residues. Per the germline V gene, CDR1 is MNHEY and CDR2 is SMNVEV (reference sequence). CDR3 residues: CASSLCSGGTSRCGTDTQYF. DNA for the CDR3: TGTGCCAGCAGTTTATGTAGCGGGGGGACGTCTCGGTGTGGCACAGATACGCAGTATTTT.

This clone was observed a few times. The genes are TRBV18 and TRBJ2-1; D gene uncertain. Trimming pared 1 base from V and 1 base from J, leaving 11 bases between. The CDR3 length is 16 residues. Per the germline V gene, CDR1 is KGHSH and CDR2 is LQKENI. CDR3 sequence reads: CASSPRVLTSYNEQFF. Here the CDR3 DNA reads TGTGCCAGCTCACCACGGGTGCTCACTTCCTACAATGAGCAGTTCTTC.

CDR3 sequence reads: CASRPQGLTGNTIYF. Here the CDR3 DNA reads TGTGCCAGCAGACCACAGGGTCTCACTGGAAACACCATATATTTT. The chain uses TRBV25-1 and TRBJ1-3; D possibly corresponds to TRBD1 (6 bases). Per germline, CDR1 MGHDK and CDR2 SYGVNS. The V end lost 6 bases, the J end lost 2 bases, and 14 bases lay between the germline ends. CDR3 length: 15 residues.

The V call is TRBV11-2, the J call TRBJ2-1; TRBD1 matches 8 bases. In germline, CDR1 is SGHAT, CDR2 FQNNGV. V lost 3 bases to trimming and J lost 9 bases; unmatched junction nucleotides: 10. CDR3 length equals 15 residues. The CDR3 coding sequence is TGTGCCAGCAGCTTGACAGGGGAGATATTTCGTGAGCAGTTCTTC. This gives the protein CASSLTGEIFREQFF.